The rows below give T cell receptor beta chains drawn from one sample of a study of T cell therapy after organ transplantation. TCRdb's copy holds only in-frame clones and misses some; the assay was immunoSEQ multiplex PCR. The data contain about 48,000 clones, about 94% of them singletons. The antigens of these receptors remain unknown. The sequencing here drew on CD8+ T cells from blood, taken before autologous CMV-specific T cell therapy. The receptors derive from a human patient who had received a solid organ transplant and had CMV disease. CDR3s include the opening cysteine and the closing phenylalanine or tryptophan. The D gene is left open where the match is weak. Some rows have no size entry. The others give once, few or many, or a class for an expanded clone.

CDR3 length | J gene | D gene | clone size | V gene | CDR3 DNA | CDR3 protein
14 | TRBJ2-7 | TRBD2 | once | TRBV30 | TGTGCCTGGAGTGTGGGGCTAGCGGGCCACGAGCAGTACTTC | CAWSVGLAGHEQYF
16 | TRBJ2-3 | TRBD2 | NA | TRBV5-4 | TGTGCCAGCAGCCCCGGAGAGCGGGGACCCACAGATACGCAGTATTTT | CASSPGERGPTDTQYF
17 | TRBJ2-2 | TRBD2 | NA | TRBV7-6 | TGTGCCAGCAGCTTAGCGGGACTAGCGGGAAAATCCGGGGAGCTGTTTTTT | CASSLAGLAGKSGELFF
16 | TRBJ2-5 | NA | NA | TRBV2 | TGTGCCAGCAGTGACCCCCAGGGTCCGTACCAAGAGACCCAGTACTTC | CASSDPQGPYQETQYF
13 | TRBJ1-2 | NA | NA | TRBV7-9 | TGTGCCAGCAGCTTAGGGACCAACTATGGCTACACCTTC | CASSLGTNYGYTF
13 | TRBJ2-7 | NA | NA | TRBV5-4 | TGTGCCAGCAGTGTGGGGTATACCTACGAGCAGTACTTC | CASSVGYTYEQYF
16 | TRBJ1-6 | TRBD1 | NA | TRBV19 | TGTGCCAGTAGCCCCGCCGCAGGGGGGTTTAATTCACCCCTCCACTTT | CASSPAAGGFNSPLHF
15 | TRBJ1-3 | NA | NA | TRBV4-3 | TGCGCCAGCAGCCACGGACAGAACTCTGGAAACACCATATATTTT | CASSHGQNSGNTIYF
13 | TRBJ2-1 | NA | medium-sized | TRBV10-2 | TGCGCCAGCAGTGAGTCCAGGTACAATGAGCAGTTCTTC | CASSESRYNEQFF
16 | TRBJ2-7 | NA | NA | TRBV21-1 | TGTGCCAGCAGAGGGGACCGTGATCCGTTCGTGCACGAGCAGTACTTC | CASRGDRDPFVHEQYF
13 | TRBJ1-2 | NA | NA | TRBV6-1 | TGTGCCAGCAGTGAGGGGGCGGGCTATGGCTACACCTTC | CASSEGAGYGYTF
15 | TRBJ2-2 | NA | NA | TRBV5-6 | TGTGCCAGCAGCCGGACTTTCGCGAACACCGGGGAGCTGTTTTTT | CASSRTFANTGELFF